This TCR beta chain was identified during a study of PD-L1 blockade in urothelial cancer. Turning to the study itself: T cells were recovered from blood samples at a median of 141,255.

The time point denotes: peripheral blood 6 weeks after treatment start. The data were produced by immunoSEQ multiplex PCR, yet TCRdb's version contains in-frame clones alone and is incomplete. In the table there are about 120,000 clones, 75% to 90% of which are singletons. Trimming shortened V by 1 base and J by 3 bases, and 12 bases separated the two germline ends. Germline-derived CDR1 and CDR2 are SEHNR and FQNEAQ (reference sequence). This CDR3 has 15 residues. The material sequenced was PBMCs, taken around atezolizumab (anti-PD-L1) treatment. The origin of this receptor is a man aged 55 to 69 with urothelial cancer. This chain connects TRBV7-9 to TRBJ2-5, with no clear D. This chain's CDR3 is CASSLVERPEETQYF. CDR3 sequence (DNA): TGTGCCAGCAGCTTAGTTGAGCGCCCCGAAGAGACCCAGTACTTC.